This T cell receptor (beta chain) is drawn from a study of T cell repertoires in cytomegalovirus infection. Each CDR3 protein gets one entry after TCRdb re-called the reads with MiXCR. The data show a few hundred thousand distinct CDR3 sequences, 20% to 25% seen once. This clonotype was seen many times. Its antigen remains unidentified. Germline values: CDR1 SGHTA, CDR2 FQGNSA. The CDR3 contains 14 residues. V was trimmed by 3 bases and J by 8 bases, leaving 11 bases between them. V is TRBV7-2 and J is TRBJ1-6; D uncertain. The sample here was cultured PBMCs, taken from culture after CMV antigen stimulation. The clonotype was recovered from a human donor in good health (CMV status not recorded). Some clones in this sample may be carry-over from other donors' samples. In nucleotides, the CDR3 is TGTGCCAGCAGCTTTAGTCTTAACGATTCACCCCTCCACTTT. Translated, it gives CASSFSLNDSPLHF. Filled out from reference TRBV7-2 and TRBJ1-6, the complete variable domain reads GAGVSQSPSNKVTEKGKDVELRCDPISGHTALYWYRQSLGQGLEFLIYFQGNSAPDKSGLPSDRFSAERTGGSVSTLTIQRTQQEDSAVYLCASSFSLNDSPLHFGNGTRLTVT.